This T cell receptor beta chain appears in the sequencing data of a study of T cells in Graves' hyperthyroidism and ophthalmopathy. Amplification of TCR beta CDR3 regions used RNA as the template. Initially, a first-round RT-PCR of the TCR CDR3 employed the HTBI primer set. In TCRdb, the multiplex PCR reads were re-called with MiXCR into one record per CDR3 protein. The sample has some 570,000 distinct CDR3 sequences; 14% are singletons. In its sample, this clonotype was seen many times. Germline trimming cut 0 bases from V and 1 base from J; bases unmatched to any gene: 3. The germline V gene encodes CDR1 SGDLS and CDR2 YYNGEE. The CDR3 covers 15 residues.

The chain uses TRBV9 and TRBJ2-7; 8 nucleotides agree with TRBD2. The sequence was collected from a woman between 18 and 30 years old with Graves' ophthalmopathy. The source material was blood. DNA of the CDR3: TGTGCCAGCAGCGTAGGGACTAGCCATTCCTACGAGCAGTACTTC. It encodes CASSVGTSHSYEQYF.